These 22 T cell receptor beta chains came from one sample sequenced in a study of regulatory T cells in long-lasting Graves disease. The time point denotes: newly diagnosed GD, antithyroid drugs for less than 3 months. PBMC RNA was the source of the TCR library. Arm-PCR of CDR3 regions with iRepertoire HTBI primers generated TCR beta libraries. From the multiplex PCR reads, TCRdb called clonotypes with MiXCR, one entry per CDR3 protein. The data show over 350,000 distinct CDR3 sequences, roughly 15% seen once. This sample also belongs to another study, concerning T cells in Graves' hyperthyroidism and ophthalmopathy.

This specimen was peripheral blood mononuclear cells (PBMCs), taken at new diagnosis, from a patient treated with antithyroid drugs. These receptor sequences come from a woman aged 50 to 60 with Graves disease.

CDR3 sequence reads: CASSQSVRAHEQYF. In DNA form, the CDR3 reads TGTGCCAGCAGCCAATCCGTCAGGGCCCACGAGCAGTACTTC. The gene calls are TRBV3-1 and TRBJ2-7, with D perhaps matching TRBD1 (5 bases). CDR1 and CDR2 from the germline V gene are LGHDT and YNNKEL (reference sequence). V was clipped by 2 bases and J by 5 bases, with 13 bases between them. This CDR3 contains 14 residues.

This clonotype was detected a few times. The chain links TRBV6-1 to TRBJ1-2; D remains unclear. Germline lookup yields CDR1 MNHNS and CDR2 SASEGT. Trimming took 9 bases from V and 5 from J, leaving 7 bases between them. This CDR3 has 10 amino acids. The CDR3 region has the DNA TGTGCCAGTAAACTTTATGGCTACACCTTC. It yields the protein CASKLYGYTF.

Many counts were recorded for this clonotype. The chain has TRBV3-1 and TRBJ1-2; 8 bases fit TRBD1. Trimming at V came to 3 bases and at J to 6 bases, leaving 9 bases not matched to a gene. CDR1 and CDR2 from the germline V gene are LGHDT and YNNKEL (reference sequence). This CDR3 has 15 amino acids. CDR3 sequence: CASSHDHRGSNGYTF. The CDR3 nucleotides are TGTGCCAGCAGCCATGACCACAGGGGGAGTAATGGCTACACCTTC.

This clonotype was recorded at least ten times. The V call is TRBV6-1, the J call TRBJ2-7; D unclear. With 2 bases removed from V and 6 bases from J, the gap between germline ends came to 11 bases. CDR1 MNHNS and CDR2 SASEGT come from the germline V gene. CDR3 size: 13 residues. The CDR3 coding sequence is TGTGCCAGCAGTGAACCCCCAAGGACCGAGCAGTACTTC. Translated, it gives CASSEPPRTEQYF.

There are a few counts of this clonotype. The chain has TRBV6-2 or TRBV6-3 and TRBJ1-1; 7 positions agree with TRBD1. V was pared by 2 bases and J by 3 bases, with 9 bases of the junction left unmatched. Germline CDR1 and CDR2: MNHEY and SVGEGT. CDR3 length equals 16 residues. CDR3 region: CASSYPRQGVDTEAFF. The CDR3 DNA follows: TGTGCCAGCAGTTACCCCCGACAGGGAGTGGACACTGAAGCTTTCTTT.

The table lists this clonotype with many counts. The chain has TRBV6-1 and TRBJ2-3; maybe TRBD2 (6 bases). Deletions cut 2 bases from V and 3 bases from J, with 6 bases between. CDR1 is MNHNS and CDR2 is SASEGT in the germline V gene. The CDR3 spans 13 residues. As DNA, the CDR3 is TGTGCCAGCAGTGAACTAGCGACAGATACGCAGTATTTT. It specifies CASSELATDTQYF.

This clonotype came up many times. The rearrangement joins TRBV9 to TRBJ2-7; D perhaps matches TRBD2 (6 bases). Germline values: CDR1 SGDLS, CDR2 YYNGEE. Trimming shortened V by 0 bases and J by 3 bases, and 16 bases separated the two germline ends. This CDR3 region has 16 residues. The CDR3 loop reads CASSVGPSAPNYEQYF. The DNA of the CDR3 is TGTGCCAGCAGCGTAGGTCCTAGCGCGCCGAACTACGAGCAGTACTTC.

This clonotype appeared many times. The J gene is TRBJ2-1, the V gene TRBV27; D remains ambiguous. Trimming took 3 bases from V and 3 from J, leaving 6 bases between them. The CDR3 has 13 residues. Germline CDR1 is MNHEY and CDR2 is SMNVEV (reference sequence). The CDR3 protein is CASSFSGYNEQFF. The CDR3 DNA reads as TGTGCCAGCAGTTTTTCTGGCTACAATGAGCAGTTCTTC.

There are many counts of this clonotype. V is TRBV24-1 and J is TRBJ2-7, with TRBD1 matching 7 bases. The V gene end was trimmed by 4 bases and the J gene end by 4 bases; junction bases not matched to a gene: 6. CDR3 length equals 14 residues. Per germline, CDR1 KGHDR and CDR2 SFDVKD. In DNA, the CDR3 is TGTGCCACCAGTGAACCGGGACAGCCATACGAGCAGTACTTC. Translated, it gives CATSEPGQPYEQYF.

This clonotype came up a few times. The genes are TRBV13 and TRBJ2-2; D perhaps matches TRBD1 (6 bases). The CDR3 covers 15 residues. V lost 6 bases and J lost 4, with 15 bases in between. Germline-derived CDR1 and CDR2 are PRHDT and FYEKMQ (reference sequence). In DNA, the CDR3 is TGTGCCAGCAGTTACCCTACAGGGACCACCGGGGAGCTGTTTTTT. Translated, it gives CASSYPTGTTGELFF. The full variable domain, in which reference TRBV13 and TRBJ2-2 provide the parts outside the CDR3, is AAGVIQSPRHLIKEKRETATLKCYPIPRHDTVYWYQQGPGQDPQFLISFYEKMQSDKGSIPDRFSAQQFSDYHSELNMSSLELGDSALYFCASSYPTGTTGELFFGEGSRLTVL.

This clonotype was found many times. The V gene is TRBV12-3 or TRBV12-4, the J gene TRBJ2-3; 8 bases are a match to TRBD2. The CDR3 covers 14 residues. V trimming: 6 bases; J trimming: 2 bases; junction bases outside the gene matches: 4. The CDR3 sequence is CASRFSGITDTQYF. In DNA form, the CDR3 reads TGTGCCAGCAGATTTAGCGGGATCACAGATACGCAGTATTTT.

There are many counts of this clonotype. J is TRBJ2-7 and V is TRBV7-6; the match to TRBD2 covers 11 bases. J gave up 4 bases and V 5 bases, and 4 bases lay outside the gene matches. The CDR3 is 14 amino acids. Germline assignment: CDR1 SGHVS and CDR2 FNYEAQ. DNA of the CDR3: TGTGCCAGCAGCCCGACTAGCGGGATTTACGAGCAGTACTTC. This encodes CASSPTSGIYEQYF.

A few counts support this clonotype. This chain connects TRBV19 to TRBJ2-2; D unresolved. The germline CDR1 and CDR2 sequences are LNHDA and SQIVND (reference sequence). V shed 3 bases and J shed 3 bases, with 11 bases lying between them. The CDR3 has 15 residues. This CDR3 is CASSMRHQDTGELFF. The CDR3 DNA is TGTGCCAGTAGTATGAGACACCAGGACACCGGGGAGCTGTTTTTT. Full variable domain (rest looked up from reference TRBV19 and TRBJ2-2): DGGITQSPKYLFRKEGQNVTLSCEQNLNHDAMYWYRQDPGQGLRLIYYSQIVNDFQKGDIAEGYSVSREKKESFPLTVTSAQKNPTAFYLCASSMRHQDTGELFFGEGSRLTVL.

V and J are TRBV7-8 and TRBJ1-6; perhaps TRBD1 as D (5 bases). V lost 7 bases to trimming and J lost 7 bases, with 14 bases between them. The CDR3 spans 14 residues. CDR1 and CDR2 from the germline V gene are SGHVS and FQNEAQ. The CDR3 loop is CASTPARANSPLHF. The CDR3 DNA reads as TGTGCCAGCACCCCTGCCAGGGCCAATTCACCCCTCCACTTT.

There are many counts of this clonotype. The rearrangement uses TRBV24-1 and TRBJ2-1; D is perhaps TRBD2 (6 bases). Trimming pared 2 bases from V and 6 bases from J, leaving 10 bases between. The length of the CDR3 is 14 residues. From germline, CDR1 is KGHDR and CDR2 SFDVKD. This chain's CDR3 is CATSDSRRGNEQFF. In DNA form, the CDR3 reads TGTGCCACCAGTGATTCCCGGCGGGGCAATGAGCAGTTCTTC.

Only a few counts were recorded for this clonotype. V is TRBV10-3 and J is TRBJ2-6; D is undetermined. Per the germline V gene, CDR1 is ENHRY and CDR2 is SYGVKD. The germline V and J ends were trimmed by 6 bases and 4 bases, with 10 bases remaining between them. This CDR3 region has 14 residues. DNA for the CDR3: TGTGCCATCAGCCACGATAACGGGGCCAACGTCCTGACTTTC. This sequence encodes CAISHDNGANVLTF.

This clonotype was observed many times. The chain combines TRBV7-3 with TRBJ2-1; unclear D gene. This CDR3 region has 13 residues. Germline V gene data show CDR1 as SGHTA and CDR2 as FQGTGA. V lost 5 bases to trimming and J lost 6 bases, with 11 bases between them. CDR3 protein: CASSPGNVNEQFF. DNA of the CDR3: TGTGCCAGCAGCCCAGGAAATGTCAATGAGCAGTTCTTC.

The sample holds many counts of this clonotype. The chain uses TRBV28 and TRBJ2-7; no firm D call. V lost 6 bases and J lost 0, with 12 bases in between. The CDR3 contains 14 residues. Germline CDR1 reads MDHEN; CDR2 reads SYDVKM. The chain's CDR3 is CASSLGLGSYEQYF. CDR3 bases: TGTGCCAGCAGCTTAGGGCTGGGCTCCTACGAGCAGTACTTC.

CDR3 loop: CASSPMIQGAYYEQYF. The CDR3 bases are TGTGCCAGCAGTCCGATGATACAGGGGGCGTACTACGAGCAGTACTTC. This chain joins TRBV27 and TRBJ2-7; 9 bases line up with TRBD1. The CDR3 length is 16 residues. V trimming: 5 bases; J trimming: 3 bases; junction bases outside the gene matches: 11. Per the germline V gene, CDR1 is MNHEY and CDR2 is SMNVEV (reference sequence).

This clonotype was detected ten times or more. This chain uses TRBV7-3 with TRBJ2-7; D unclear. V gave up 0 bases and J gave up 2 bases, with 11 bases separating them. Per germline, CDR1 SGHTA and CDR2 FQGTGA. This CDR3 is 15 amino acids long. The CDR3 DNA follows: TGTGCCAGCAGCTTAACTGCCGGGCCAACCTACGAGCAGTACTTC. Protein sequence: CASSLTAGPTYEQYF. Full variable domain (remainder filled in from reference TRBV7-3 and TRBJ2-7): GAGVSQTPSNKVTEKGKYVELRCDPISGHTALYWYRQSLGQGPEFLIYFQGTGAADDSGLPNDRFFAVRPEGSVSTLKIQRTERGDSAVYLCASSLTAGPTYEQYFGPGTRLTVT.

This chain connects TRBV11-2 to TRBJ1-4; D might be TRBD1 (5 bases). Per germline, CDR1 SGHAT and CDR2 FQNNGV. V was trimmed by 6 bases and J by 7 bases, leaving 12 bases between them. The length of the CDR3 is 13 residues. The CDR3 region has the DNA TGTGCCAGCAGAGGCCAGGGTGGTGAAAAACTGTTTTTT. Translating it yields CASRGQGGEKLFF.

In its sample, this clonotype was seen once. This rearrangement joins TRBV10-3 to TRBJ2-2; D is unclear. The V gene's germline CDR1 is ENHRY and CDR2 SYGVKD. V was cut by 4 bases and J by 1 base, with 10 bases left in between. The CDR3 is made up of 15 amino acids. CDR3 coding DNA: TGTGCCATCAGTGCTATGCGGATGAACACCGGGGAGCTGTTTTTT. Protein sequence: CAISAMRMNTGELFF.